A selection of T cell receptor beta chains follows, all from one sample in a study of blood T cell repertoires in COVID-19. The protocol was immunoSEQ multiplex PCR, while the TCRdb copy is restricted to in-frame clones and leaves out a portion. The sample comprises roughly 140,000 clones, 78% of which are singletons, and less than 2.5% rests with the top ten. Specimen: peripheral blood. The source of these receptors is a woman in her sixties with acute or convalescent COVID-19. CDR3s include the opening cysteine and the closing phenylalanine or tryptophan. A D gene is named only where the DNA matches it firmly. Clone size is shown for a subset of rows, as once, few, many or a class of expanded clone.

d_call j_call v_call clone_size cdr3_aa cdr3_nt
. TRBJ2-1 TRBV7-8 . CASSLGTGDPYNEQFF TGTGCCAGCAGCTTGGGGACGGGAGACCCCTACAATGAGCAGTTCTTC
TRBD2 TRBJ2-7 TRBV2 few CASTNSGSYEQYF TGTGCCAGCACCAATAGCGGGAGCTACGAGCAGTACTTC
. TRBJ2-7 TRBV5-1 few CASSPTDSYEQYF TGCGCCAGCAGCCCGACAGACTCCTACGAGCAGTACTTC
. TRBJ2-7 TRBV5-8 . CASSFPGFESSYEQYF TGTGCCAGCAGCTTTCCCGGGTTTGAGAGCTCCTACGAGCAGTACTTC
TRBD2 TRBJ2-3 TRBV19 . CASSVSGRTDTQYF TGTGCCAGTAGTGTTAGCGGGAGGACAGATACGCAGTATTTT
TRBD2 TRBJ2-5 TRBV6-5 . CASKGLANRETQYF TGTGCCAGCAAGGGACTAGCTAATCGGGAGACCCAGTACTTC
TRBD2 TRBJ2-1 TRBV10-3 . CAIRGAGGVKEKFF TGTGCAATCAGGGGGGCGGGAGGGGTCAAAGAAAAGTTCTTC
. TRBJ1-3 TRBV7-9 . CASSPRSGNRNTIYF TGTGCCAGCAGCCCTCGCTCAGGGAACAGAAACACCATATATTTT
TRBD1 TRBJ2-1 TRBV10-3 few CAISESRGRSYNEQFF TGTGCCATCAGTGAGTCTAGGGGGCGATCCTACAATGAGCAGTTCTTC
. TRBJ2-3 TRBV15 . CATSREGVDGPHDTQYF TGTGCCACCAGCAGAGAAGGGGTAGACGGTCCACATGATACGCAGTATTTT
TRBD2 TRBJ2-1 TRBV5-1 once CASSSLAGPWNEQFF TGCGCCAGCAGCTCTCTAGCGGGTCCTTGGAATGAGCAGTTCTTC
. TRBJ2-1 TRBV6-2/TRBV6-3 . CASSYSLANSLGNEQFF TGTGCCAGCAGTTACTCGTTGGCCAACTCACTAGGCAATGAGCAGTTCTTC
TRBD2 TRBJ2-7 TRBV7-8 . CASSFGRVPSEQYF TGTGCCAGCAGCTTCGGGAGGGTCCCTTCTGAGCAGTACTTC
TRBD1 TRBJ1-3 TRBV27 . CASSLSYVGQGTSSGNTIYF TGTGCCAGCAGTTTATCTTACGTGGGACAGGGGACGAGCTCTGGAAACACCATATATTTT
TRBD1 TRBJ2-3 TRBV7-9 . CASSLAGSRRGQGTDTQYF TGTGCCAGCAGCTTAGCCGGCTCTAGACGGGGACAGGGCACAGATACGCAGTATTTT
. TRBJ2-5 TRBV19 . CASSGQRQETQYF TGTGCCAGCAGCGGACAGCGACAAGAGACCCAGTACTTC
. TRBJ2-1 TRBV5-1 . CASSLVLQGNEQFF TGCGCCAGCAGCTTGGTGTTACAGGGAAATGAGCAGTTCTTC
. TRBJ1-1 TRBV27 . CASSLSRGGRNTEAFF TGTGCCAGCAGTTTATCGCGGGGGGGGAGAAACACTGAAGCTTTCTTT
TRBD1 TRBJ2-2 TRBV18 medium-sized CASSPAGTGFPGELFF TGTGCCAGCTCACCAGCCGGGACAGGGTTCCCCGGGGAGCTGTTTTTT
TRBD1 TRBJ1-1 TRBV6-5 . CASSYSTQGWVTEAFF TGTGCCAGCAGTTACTCGACACAGGGGTGGGTCACTGAAGCTTTCTTT
TRBD2 TRBJ2-1 TRBV5-1 . CASSWTSGYNEQFF TGCGCCAGCAGTTGGACTAGCGGATACAATGAGCAGTTCTTC
. TRBJ2-2 TRBV7-2 . CASSLGGFTGELFF TGTGCCAGCAGCTTAGGTGGCTTCACCGGGGAGCTGTTTTTT
. TRBJ2-3 TRBV5-4 . CASSPGDITDTQYF TGTGCCAGCAGTCCGGGAGATATCACAGATACGCAGTATTTT
TRBD2 TRBJ2-5 TRBV28 once CASSLTGLADQETQYF TGTGCCAGCAGTTTAACGGGACTAGCGGATCAAGAGACCCAGTACTTC
TRBD1 TRBJ1-1 TRBV28 . CASSRDRAEAFF TGTGCCAGCAGTAGGGACAGGGCTGAAGCTTTCTTT